Presented here are 11 T cell receptor beta chains from one specimen sequenced in a study of OX40 agonist ivuxolimab in advanced cancers. Library method: the immunoSEQ multiplex PCR assay. Held by TCRdb, this immuneACCESS table contains in-frame sequences only and omits some clones. Under half of the omission traces to an unresolved V gene where checked; the cause of the rest is unknown. The sample data list around 56,000 clones, and about four fifths of these were observed just once. Jointly, the top ten make up about 4.3% of the sample. The sample consisted of CD4+ or CD8+ T cells sorted from blood, taken in a trial of the OX40 agonist ivuxolimab. The source of these receptors is an adult with an advanced solid tumor such as melanoma, head and neck, liver or kidney cancer.

The chain employs TRBV6-5 and TRBJ1-1; TRBD1 might be the D (5 bases). In germline, CDR1 is MNHEY, CDR2 SVGAGI. V was pared by 0 bases and J by 0 bases, with 11 bases between. This CDR3 has 16 amino acids. CDR3 DNA sequence: TGTGCCAGCAGTTACTCCGTGGGGCAGATGAACACTGAAGCTTTCTTT. Translation: CASSYSVGQMNTEAFF.

The V and J genes are TRBV2 and TRBJ2-1, with D perhaps TRBD2 (5 bases). Trimming cost V 6 bases and J 0 bases, with 12 bases left between them. Germline V gene sequence: CDR1 SNHLY, CDR2 FYNNEI. The CDR3 totals 15 residues. The CDR3 here is CASSPKSGSYNEQFF. The CDR3 DNA reads TGTGCCAGCAGCCCTAAGAGCGGCTCCTACAATGAGCAGTTCTTC.

This clone showed up just once. The chain is built from TRBV7-9 and TRBJ2-5; TRBD2 matches 7 bases. V gave up 5 bases and J gave up 6 bases; unmatched junction bases: 15. The CDR3 totals 16 residues. Germline assignment: CDR1 SEHNR and CDR2 FQNEAQ (reference sequence). In nucleotides, the CDR3 is TGTGCCAGCAGCCCCGATTCGGGCTCCGGGGGGAAGACCCAGTACTTC. Amino acids: CASSPDSGSGGKTQYF.

The sample holds one count of this clone. V and J are TRBV28 and TRBJ1-2; 7 bases match TRBD1. CDR3 size: 14 residues. Germline trimming cut 6 bases from V and 8 bases from J; bases unmatched to any gene: 12. Germline CDR1 is MDHEN and CDR2 is SYDVKM. For the CDR3, the DNA is TGTGCCAGCAGACCCGAGACAGGGTTTGGGGGCTACACCTTC. Translation gives CASRPETGFGGYTF.

The rearrangement links TRBV7-2 to TRBJ2-3; maybe TRBD1 (6 bases). The V gene lost 6 bases and the J gene lost 1 base, with 11 bases spanning the gap. Germline V lookup: CDR1 SGHTA, CDR2 FQGNSA. This CDR3 contains 14 residues. DNA of the CDR3: TGTGCCAGCAGAGAGGGGGTGGGCACAGATACGCAGTATTTT. Encoded protein: CASREGVGTDTQYF.

V and J are TRBV5-6 and TRBJ1-1, with D uncertain. The V gene lost 1 base and the J gene lost 0 bases, with 7 bases spanning the gap. The CDR3 length is 14 residues. Germline-derived CDR1 and CDR2 are SGHDT and YYEEEE. The CDR3 sequence is CASSLYGMNTEAFF. The CDR3 region has the DNA TGTGCCAGCAGCTTGTATGGTATGAACACTGAAGCTTTCTTT. The complete variable domain, with remaining parts taken from reference TRBV5-6 and TRBJ1-1, reads DAGVTQSPTHLIKTRGQQVTLRCSPKSGHDTVSWYQQALGQGPQFIFQYYEEEERQRGNFPDRFSGHQFPNYSSELNVNALLLGDSALYLCASSLYGMNTEAFFGQGTRLTVV.

The chain carries TRBV5-6 and TRBJ2-1; D unclear. This CDR3 has 16 amino acids. Trimming shortened V by 1 base and J by 0 bases, and 11 bases separated the two germline ends. Germline CDR1 SGHDT, CDR2 YYEEEE. In nucleotides, the CDR3 is TGTGCCAGCAGCTTGAGCTATCTGAGCTCCTACAATGAGCAGTTCTTC. Translating gives CASSLSYLSSYNEQFF.

Here the CDR3 DNA reads TGTGCCAGCAGCTTGGGAGGGAGCTCTGGGGCCAACGTCCTGACTTTC. Protein product: CASSLGGSSGANVLTF. The V gene is TRBV5-4, the J gene TRBJ2-6; the D gene is possibly TRBD2 (5 bases). This CDR3 spans 16 amino acids. CDR1 is SGHNT and CDR2 is YYREEE in the germline V gene (reference sequence). V lost 0 bases and J 0 bases, leaving 7 bases between the germline ends.

This chain connects TRBV28 to TRBJ2-1; 8 bases line up with TRBD1. The V gene end was trimmed by 5 bases and the J gene end by 7 bases; junction bases not matched to a gene: 7. The CDR3 extends over 14 amino acids. Per germline, CDR1 MDHEN and CDR2 SYDVKM. CDR3 residues: CASSGRTGLNEQFF. DNA for the CDR3: TGTGCCAGCAGTGGAAGGACAGGGTTGAATGAGCAGTTCTTC. The full variable domain, rest sourced from reference TRBV28 and TRBJ2-1, is DVKVTQSSRYLVKRTGEKVFLECVQDMDHENMFWYRQDPGLGLRLIYFSYDVKMKEKGDIPEGYSVSREKKERFSLILESASTNQTSMYLCASSGRTGLNEQFFGPGTRLTVL.

There are a few counts of this clone. The chain has TRBV7-8 and TRBJ1-6; D not certain. This CDR3 is built from 18 residues. Trimming left V 3 bases short and J 2 bases short, with 17 bases between. The germline V gene has CDR1 SGHVS and CDR2 FQNEAQ. Written as DNA, the CDR3 is TGTGCCAGCAGCTTTTCGCGACGGCGGGAACCCTATAATTCACCCCTCCACTTT. This sequence encodes CASSFSRRREPYNSPLHF.

This chain joins TRBV5-1 and TRBJ2-1, with D possibly TRBD1 on 6 matching bases. The CDR3 covers 15 residues. Germline assignment: CDR1 SGHRS and CDR2 YFSETQ. Trimming cost V 0 bases and J 4 bases, with 11 bases left between them. CDR3 in DNA: TGCGCCAGCAGCTTGGGGCAAGGGGGATACAATGAGCAGTTCTTC. This codes for CASSLGQGGYNEQFF. The complete variable domain, with remaining parts taken from reference TRBV5-1 and TRBJ2-1, reads KAGVTQTPRYLIKTRGQQVTLSCSPISGHRSVSWYQQTPGQGLQFLFEYFSETQRNKGNFPGRFSGRQFSNSRSEMNVSTLELGDSALYLCASSLGQGGYNEQFFGPGTRLTVL.